The 3 T cell receptor beta chains below were found in one sample sequenced in a study of cytomegalovirus exposure and HLA in healthy donors (dated by TCRdb to 2017 to 2019). The method behind the library was the immunoSEQ multiplex PCR assay. A mixture of 60 forward primers for TCR Vbeta segments and 13 reverse primers for TCR Jbeta segments was used in the multiplex PCR. The table comes from immuneACCESS by way of TCRdb, which keeps in-frame sequences with V and J called. Part of the clones is missing from these tables; in studies checked, under half for an unresolved V gene and the rest for unknown reasons. The sample has 110,000 to 150,000 clones on record, 74% of them singletons. The ten most abundant clones make up 4.3% of the sample. The material sequenced was PBMCs. All receptors derive from a man aged 18 to 30 in good health and CMV-seropositive.

V usage is TRBV9 and J usage is TRBJ2-5, with 8 nucleotides matching TRBD2. Trimming took 4 bases from V and 6 from J; bases not matched to a gene: 5. Germline CDR1 reads SGDLS; CDR2 reads YYNGEE. This CDR3 comprises 13 residues. The CDR3 DNA sequence: TGTGCCAGCAGCCTCGGGGGGGAGAAGACCCAGTACTTC. Encoded protein: CASSLGGEKTQYF.

This sequence joins TRBV15 and TRBJ2-3; 8 positions agree with TRBD1. Germline V gene lookup returns CDR1 LNHNV and CDR2 YYDKDF (reference sequence). The ends lost 3 bases at V and 3 bases at J; junction bases unmatched: 2. The CDR3 has 14 residues. CDR3 sequence: CATSRGQVTDTQYF. CDR3 DNA sequence: TGTGCCACCAGCAGGGGACAGGTGACAGATACGCAGTATTTT.

The chain links TRBV27 to TRBJ1-2; D remains ambiguous. The CDR3 is made up of 13 amino acids. Germline V gene data show CDR1 as MNHEY and CDR2 as SMNVEV (reference sequence). The germline V and J ends were trimmed by 3 bases and 1 base, with 6 bases remaining between them. The CDR3 loop is CASSLRVNYGYTF. DNA for the CDR3: TGTGCCAGCAGTTTGAGGGTTAACTATGGCTACACCTTC.